This T cell receptor beta chain was observed in a study of cytomegalovirus exposure and HLA in healthy donors. PCR was performed using 60 Vbeta and 13 Jbeta primers. The repertoire was sequenced with immunoSEQ multiplex PCR; TCRdb's copy has only in-frame clones and lacks some. Among under 200,000 clones listed, about 72% were seen once. Germline CDR1 reads MNHNS; CDR2 reads SASEGT. This CDR3 contains 14 residues. The V gene end was trimmed by 2 bases and the J gene end by 5 bases; junction bases not matched to a gene: 5. By proportion, this clone is medium-sized. This chain uses TRBV6-1 with TRBJ2-7; the match to TRBD1 covers 8 bases. This receptor was taken from a man aged 45 to 65 in good health and CMV-seropositive. Specimen: PBMCs. CDR3 sequence (DNA): TGTGCCAGCAGTGAATTGACAGGGGAACACGAGCAGTACTTC. It is translated as CASSELTGEHEQYF.